This TCR beta chain appears in the sequencing data of a study of blood T cell repertoires in COVID-19 (dated by TCRdb to the early 2020s). For the study in its entirety: Samples covering the acute and convalescent phases of COVID-19 were provided by collaborators in the United States, Italy and Spain. The material from the prospective study consisted of cDNA or gDNA derived from T cells, B-cell-depleted T cells, or PBMCs. The dataset comprised deeply sampled blood TCRbeta repertoires from subjects exposed to, actively infected with, or recovered from COVID-19. The repertoires were released in a freely available public database intended as a resource for research on the immune response to SARS-CoV-2. The samples were drawn from the first 160 participants of the ongoing ImmuneRACE study and from 950 to 1,500 subjects provided by 6 global collaborators. Sample metadata almost always included a de-identified subject ID, COVID-19 status, age in years and sex. Where available, HLA class I and class II types were obtained from metadata supplied by the sample provider rather than from assay-based typing. What the work shows at the level of the full study, not this receptor alone: The quantity of clinical and demographic metadata differed by source and by participant and was supplied without curation.

Another Seattle source contributed samples from volunteer blood donors who had recovered from COVID-19. The collaborating institutions used their own protocols to collect whole blood in K2EDTA tubes. For TCRbeta analysis, collaborators shipped samples in one of three forms: frozen whole blood, isolated PBMCs, or DNA extracted from either of those sample types. CDR1 and CDR2 were assigned from the germline V gene (reference sequence) as LGHDT and YNNKEL. The CDR3 sequence holds 15 residues, the cysteine and phenylalanine included. The read is trimmed to its CDR3 DNA, 45 bases read in frame from base 1. V lost 4 bases and J lost 3 bases, and the count of bases not matched to a germline gene is 7. Concerning this clone: The antigen it binds to is not known. No clone much larger than this one lies a single base away; base qualities are absent.

TCRbeta CDR3 regions were amplified from genomic DNA by means of the immunoSEQ Assay, a bias-controlled multiplex PCR. The paper's data handling went like this. Nucleated cell counts per sample were estimated from amplification of reference gene primers within the assay. To quantify the absolute abundance of each unique TCRbeta CDR3 rearrangement, sequence reads were collapsed and filtered. For each sample, productive Simpson clonality was calculated by taking the square root of Simpson's diversity index across productive rearrangements. The immuneACCESS repertoire file appears here via TCRdb, limited to in-frame rearrangements. These files lack a portion of the clones; in checked studies, under half of the deficit traces to unresolved V genes, and the cause of the others is not known. V, J and clone size reflect that table, while D and trimming were determined from the DNA. The sample profile shows roughly 240,000 clones; about 86% of them were found once. The leading ten clones occupy 2.5% to 3.5% of the sample.

This TCR came from a woman between 25 and 40 years old who had recovered from COVID-19. Sample: peripheral blood. The V and J genes are TRBV3-1 (or the pseudogene TRBV3-2) and TRBJ1-1; 8 central nucleotides agree with TRBD1. This receptor has the CDR3 CASSLGQGEDTEAFF. The DNA sequence is as follows: TGTGCCAGCAGCCTCGGACAGGGCGAGGACACTGAAGCTTTCTTT.